These 14 T cell receptor beta chains share one sample of origin, sequenced in a study of T cell responses to AZD1222 COVID-19 vaccine. Only in-frame clones appear in the TCRdb table, and some are missing; sequencing was by immunoSEQ multiplex PCR. The sample lists approximately 100,000 clones; roughly 85% were seen once. The sequencing used peripheral blood, collected 28 days after the second AZD1222 dose. The receptor source for this set is an adult who received the AZD1222 COVID-19 vaccine.

The rearrangement links TRBV19 to TRBJ1-4; the D gene is possibly TRBD1 (5 bases). The V gene lost 2 bases and the J gene lost 5 bases, with 24 bases spanning the gap. This CDR3 contains 19 residues. Germline V CDR1 and CDR2: LNHDA, SQIVND (reference sequence). CDR3 sequence reads: CASSISPLTTQGANEKLFF. In nucleotides, the CDR3 is TGTGCCAGTAGTATATCCCCTCTAACCACTCAAGGGGCGAATGAAAAACTGTTTTTT.

This chain joins TRBV14 and TRBJ1-1, with D unclear. This CDR3 has 12 residues. The V end lost 1 base, the J end lost 2 bases, and 2 bases lay between the germline ends. The germline CDR1 and CDR2 sequences are SGHDN and FVKESK. The CDR3 nucleotides are TGTGCCAGCAGCCAAGTCAACACTGAAGCTTTCTTT. It yields the protein CASSQVNTEAFF.

This sequence joins TRBV7-3 and TRBJ2-5; 10 bases are a match to TRBD2. Germline V gene lookup returns CDR1 SGHTA and CDR2 FQGTGA. V lost 3 bases and J lost 1; bases outside the gene matches: 2. The CDR3 spans 15 residues. Here the CDR3 reads CASSLTSGPQETQYF. CDR3 bases: TGTGCCAGCAGCTTGACTAGCGGGCCCCAAGAGACCCAGTACTTC.

The rearrangement joins TRBV24-1 to TRBJ1-4; no reliable D call. V was shortened by 4 bases and J by 5 bases, with 16 bases between the two germline ends. The CDR3 spans 16 residues. From germline, CDR1 is KGHDR and CDR2 SFDVKD. CDR3 nucleotide sequence: TGTGCCACCAGTGAAAGCCGTCGGGCGGGCAATGAAAAACTGTTTTTT. Amino acid sequence: CATSESRRAGNEKLFF.

This chain uses TRBV9 with TRBJ2-3, with TRBD2 matching 10 bases. V dropped 4 bases and J dropped 1; count of bases not matched to a gene: 6. CDR1 and CDR2 (germline): SGDLS, YYNGEE. The CDR3 consists of 16 residues. CDR3 sequence: CASSPRTSGGTDTQYF. In nucleotides, the CDR3 is TGTGCCAGCAGCCCGCGGACTAGCGGAGGCACAGATACGCAGTATTTT.

This clone was seen more than once but under ten times. V usage is TRBV6-5 and J usage is TRBJ1-6, with D tentatively TRBD1 (6 bases). The V gene's germline CDR1 is MNHEY and CDR2 SVGAGI. The CDR3 is 15 residues long. Trimming pared 6 bases from V and 9 bases from J, leaving 18 bases between. The CDR3 DNA sequence: TGTGCCAGCAGGGCTGGGCAGGGGAGAAGTTCACCCCTCCACTTT. It codes for CASRAGQGRSSPLHF.

The chain uses TRBV28 and TRBJ2-1, with D unresolved. The CDR3 loop spans 12 amino acids. CDR1 and CDR2 (germline): MDHEN, SYDVKM. V was clipped by 2 bases and J by 5 bases, with 4 bases between them. The DNA for the CDR3 is TGTGCCAGCAGTTTAGCCCACAATGAGCAGTTCTTC. Protein product: CASSLAHNEQFF.

The chain links TRBV5-5 to TRBJ1-2; D is undetermined. V lost 3 bases to trimming and J lost 7 bases, with 13 bases between them. The CDR3 consists of 13 residues. Looked up from germline, CDR1 is SGHKS and CDR2 is YYEKEE (reference sequence). In nucleotides, the CDR3 is TGTGCCAGCAGCTGGGAGGGTGCCGGTGGCTACACCTTC. It translates to CASSWEGAGGYTF.

The chain carries TRBV7-9 and TRBJ1-2; 9 positions agree with TRBD1. Germline V gene lookup returns CDR1 SEHNR and CDR2 FQNEAQ (reference sequence). Germline trimming cut 5 bases from V and 2 bases from J; bases unmatched to any gene: 15. There are 18 residues in the CDR3. The DNA of the CDR3 is TGTGCCAGCAGCCCCTCCGGGACAGGGTTAAATTTCAACTATGGCTACACCTTC. It is translated as CASSPSGTGLNFNYGYTF.

V and J are TRBV5-4 and TRBJ2-3, with 8 bases aligning to TRBD2. The CDR3 is 15 residues long. CDR1 is SGHNT, CDR2 YYREEE, per germline (reference sequence). V gave up 3 bases and J gave up 1 base; unmatched junction bases: 4. The DNA for the CDR3 is TGTGCCAGCAGCTCCGGACTAGCCCGCACAGATACGCAGTATTTT. It is translated as CASSSGLARTDTQYF. Combining the CDR3 with reference TRBV5-4 and TRBJ2-3 gives the whole variable domain ETGVTQSPTHLIKTRGQQVTLRCSSQSGHNTVSWYQQALGQGPQFIFQYYREEENGRGNFPPRFSGLQFPNYSSELNVNALELDDSALYLCASSSGLARTDTQYFGPGTRLTVL.

This clone was observed a few times. The CDR3 protein is CASSSGQGPPHEQFF. The CDR3 DNA is TGTGCCAGCAGCTCTGGACAGGGACCCCCCCATGAGCAGTTCTTC. The chain has TRBV5-5 and TRBJ2-1; the match to TRBD1 covers 8 bases. The junction had 10 bases not matched to a gene; V was cut back by 3 bases and J by 8 bases. The CDR3 has 15 residues. In germline, CDR1 is SGHKS, CDR2 YYEKEE (reference sequence).

This clone appeared a single time. The V call is TRBV18, the J call TRBJ2-5; D is unresolved. The CDR3 consists of 13 residues. Germline lookup yields CDR1 KGHSH and CDR2 LQKENI. V was pared by 2 bases and J by 1 base, with 5 bases between. The CDR3 loop reads CASSPGIQETQYF. For the CDR3, the DNA is TGTGCCAGCTCACCAGGAATCCAAGAGACCCAGTACTTC.

The count of this clone is one. The chain recombines TRBV18 with TRBJ1-1; the D is unclear. Germline V gives CDR1 KGHSH, CDR2 LQKENI. CDR3 length: 15 residues. Trimming pared 2 bases from V and 1 base from J, leaving 11 bases between. This CDR3 is CASSPGQARNTEAFF. DNA of the CDR3: TGTGCCAGCTCACCAGGGCAGGCGCGGAACACTGAAGCTTTCTTT.

There are a few counts of this clone. The J gene is TRBJ1-6, the V gene TRBV19, with TRBD1 matching 8 bases. Germline values: CDR1 LNHDA, CDR2 SQIVND (reference sequence). Trimming removed 7 bases from V and 6 bases from J; junction bases left unmatched: 8. This CDR3 comprises 15 residues. The chain's CDR3 is CASNTRTGTNSPLHF. The CDR3 DNA reads as TGTGCCAGTAACACCCGGACAGGGACTAATTCACCCCTCCACTTT.